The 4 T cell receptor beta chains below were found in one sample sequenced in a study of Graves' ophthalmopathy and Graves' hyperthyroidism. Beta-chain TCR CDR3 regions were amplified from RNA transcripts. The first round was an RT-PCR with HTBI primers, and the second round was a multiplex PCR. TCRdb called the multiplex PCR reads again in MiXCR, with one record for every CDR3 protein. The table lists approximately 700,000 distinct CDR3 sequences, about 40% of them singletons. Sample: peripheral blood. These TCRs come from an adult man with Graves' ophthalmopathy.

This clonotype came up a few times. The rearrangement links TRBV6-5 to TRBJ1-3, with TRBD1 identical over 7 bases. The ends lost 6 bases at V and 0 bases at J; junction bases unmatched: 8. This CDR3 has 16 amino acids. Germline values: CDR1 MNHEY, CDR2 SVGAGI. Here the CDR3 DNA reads TGTGCCAGCAGAACCGGGACAGTGAGCTCTGGAAACACCATATATTTT. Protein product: CASRTGTVSSGNTIYF.

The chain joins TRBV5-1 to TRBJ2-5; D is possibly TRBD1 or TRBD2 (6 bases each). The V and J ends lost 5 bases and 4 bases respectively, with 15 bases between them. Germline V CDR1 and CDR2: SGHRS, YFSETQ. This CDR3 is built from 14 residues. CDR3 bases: TGCGCCAGCAGAGAATTGGGGGGCGCAGAGACCCAGTACTTC. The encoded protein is CASRELGGAETQYF.

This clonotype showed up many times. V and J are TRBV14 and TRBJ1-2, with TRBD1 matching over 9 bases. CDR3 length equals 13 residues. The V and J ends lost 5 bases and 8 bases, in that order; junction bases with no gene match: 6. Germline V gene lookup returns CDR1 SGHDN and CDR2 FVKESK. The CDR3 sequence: CASSSWTGEGYTF. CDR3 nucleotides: TGTGCCAGCAGCTCCTGGACAGGGGAGGGCTACACCTTC.

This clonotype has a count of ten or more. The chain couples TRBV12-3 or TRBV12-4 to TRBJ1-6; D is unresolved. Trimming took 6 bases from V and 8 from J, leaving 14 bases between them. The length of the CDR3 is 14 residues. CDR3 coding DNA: TGTGCCAGCAGGGTGATGAGGAGGGATTCACCCCTCCACTTT. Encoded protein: CASRVMRRDSPLHF.